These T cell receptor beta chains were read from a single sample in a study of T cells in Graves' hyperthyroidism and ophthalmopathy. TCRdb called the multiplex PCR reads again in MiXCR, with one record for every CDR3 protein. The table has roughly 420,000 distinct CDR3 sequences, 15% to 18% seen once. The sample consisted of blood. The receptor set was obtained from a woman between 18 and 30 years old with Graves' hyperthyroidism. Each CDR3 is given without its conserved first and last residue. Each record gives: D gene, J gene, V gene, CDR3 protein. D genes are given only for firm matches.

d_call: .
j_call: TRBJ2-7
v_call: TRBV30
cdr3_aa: AWSRQSTYEQY

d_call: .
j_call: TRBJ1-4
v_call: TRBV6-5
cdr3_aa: ASSYGGYNEKLF

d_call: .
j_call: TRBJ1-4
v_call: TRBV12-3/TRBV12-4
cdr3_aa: ASSFTGNEKLF

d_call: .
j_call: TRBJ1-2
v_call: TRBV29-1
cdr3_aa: SVIGPGYGYT

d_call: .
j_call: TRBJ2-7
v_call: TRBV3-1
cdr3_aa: ASSQEIQRWTYEQY

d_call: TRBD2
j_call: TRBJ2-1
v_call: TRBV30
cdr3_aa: AWGGLAGAYNEQF

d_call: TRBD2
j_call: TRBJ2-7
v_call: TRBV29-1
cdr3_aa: SALAGYSYEQY

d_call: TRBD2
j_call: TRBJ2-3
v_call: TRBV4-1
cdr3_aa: ASSQVYSGGEGDTQY

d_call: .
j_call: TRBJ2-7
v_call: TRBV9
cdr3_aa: ASSVGGGNEQY

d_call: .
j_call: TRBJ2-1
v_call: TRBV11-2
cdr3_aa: ASSLDFGPYNEQF

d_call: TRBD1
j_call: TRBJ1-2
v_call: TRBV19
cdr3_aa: ASRATGKNYGYT

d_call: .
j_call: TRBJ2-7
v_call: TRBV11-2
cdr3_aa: ASNLNRDSPYEQY

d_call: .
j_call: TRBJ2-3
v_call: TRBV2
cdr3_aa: ASSADGGAADTQY

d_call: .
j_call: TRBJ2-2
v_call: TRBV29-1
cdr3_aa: SVVGSSAGELF

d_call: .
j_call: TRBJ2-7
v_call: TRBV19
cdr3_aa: ASSIVLDSYEQY

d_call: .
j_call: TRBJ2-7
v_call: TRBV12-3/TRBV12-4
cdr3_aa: ASSTGAGSSYEQY

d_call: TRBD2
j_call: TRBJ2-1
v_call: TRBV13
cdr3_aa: ASSFFSGGSYNEQF

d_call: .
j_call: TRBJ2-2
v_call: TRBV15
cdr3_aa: ATSRVLGGSGGELF

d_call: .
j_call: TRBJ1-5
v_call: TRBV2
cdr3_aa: ASRGRWDQPQH

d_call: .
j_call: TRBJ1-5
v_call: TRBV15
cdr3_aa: ATSLQGSNQPQH

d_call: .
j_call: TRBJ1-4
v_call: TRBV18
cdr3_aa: ASSLDREKLF

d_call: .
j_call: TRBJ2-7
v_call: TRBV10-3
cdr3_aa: AISTGGLGSHEQY

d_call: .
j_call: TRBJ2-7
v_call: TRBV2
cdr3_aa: ASKEGTGVIYEQY

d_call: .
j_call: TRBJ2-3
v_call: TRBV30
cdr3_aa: AWSEERQADTQY

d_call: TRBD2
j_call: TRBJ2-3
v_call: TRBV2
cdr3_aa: ASSGDSGGRADTQY

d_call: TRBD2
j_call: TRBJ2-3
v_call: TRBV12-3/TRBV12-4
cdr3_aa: ASSPGGPGTQY

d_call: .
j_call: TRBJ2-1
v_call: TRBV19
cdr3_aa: ATSVPGRTTYNEQF

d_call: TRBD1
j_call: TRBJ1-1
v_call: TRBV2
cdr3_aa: ASSGAGQGGTEAF

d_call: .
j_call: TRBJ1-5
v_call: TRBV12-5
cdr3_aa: ASGSISGLQH

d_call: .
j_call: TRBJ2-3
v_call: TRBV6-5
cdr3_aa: ASSYSLGGSDTQY

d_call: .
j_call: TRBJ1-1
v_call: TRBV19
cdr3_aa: ASSRTRPAGMNTEAF

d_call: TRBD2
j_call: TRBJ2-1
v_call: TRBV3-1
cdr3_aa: ASSQDRLAASSYNEQF

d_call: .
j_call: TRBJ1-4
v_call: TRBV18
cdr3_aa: ASSPPAGGEKLF

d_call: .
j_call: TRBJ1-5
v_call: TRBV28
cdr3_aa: ASSIHYSNQPQH

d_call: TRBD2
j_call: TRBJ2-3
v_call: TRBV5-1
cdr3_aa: ASSRGLAGGSGTQY

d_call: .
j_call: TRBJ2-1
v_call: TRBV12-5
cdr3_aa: ASGLGLGDEQF

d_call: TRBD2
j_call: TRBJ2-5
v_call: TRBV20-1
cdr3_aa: SARLAAETQY

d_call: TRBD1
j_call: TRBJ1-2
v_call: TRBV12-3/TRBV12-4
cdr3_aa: ASSTTGGARGYT

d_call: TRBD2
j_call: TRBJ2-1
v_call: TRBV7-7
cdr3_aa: ASSSSSGTSYNEQL

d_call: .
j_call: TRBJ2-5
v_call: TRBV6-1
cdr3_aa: ASRGTAFWETQY

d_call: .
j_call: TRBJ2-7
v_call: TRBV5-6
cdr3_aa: ASSVTRGGGYEQY

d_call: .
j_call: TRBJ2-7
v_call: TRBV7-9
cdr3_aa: ASSFSQGSYEQY

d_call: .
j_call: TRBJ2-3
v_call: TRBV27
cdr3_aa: ASRTRDTQY

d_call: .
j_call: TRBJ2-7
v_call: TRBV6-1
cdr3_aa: ASRAGQGGTEQY

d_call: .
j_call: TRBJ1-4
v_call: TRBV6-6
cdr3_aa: ASSSRPGHPTTNEKLF

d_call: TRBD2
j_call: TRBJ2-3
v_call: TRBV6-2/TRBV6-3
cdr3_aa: ASSPIRLAGGEDTQY

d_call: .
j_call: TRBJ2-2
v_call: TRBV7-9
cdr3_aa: VSTLDGAGATGELF

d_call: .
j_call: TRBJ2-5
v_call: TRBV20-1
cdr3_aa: SARQAMRGETQY

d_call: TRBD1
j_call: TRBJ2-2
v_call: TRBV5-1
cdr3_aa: ASGTRDRTLNTGELF

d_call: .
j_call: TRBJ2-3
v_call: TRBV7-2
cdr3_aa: ASSFRGAYGTDTQY

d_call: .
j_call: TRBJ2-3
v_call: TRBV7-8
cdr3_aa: ASSFLELTSTDTQY